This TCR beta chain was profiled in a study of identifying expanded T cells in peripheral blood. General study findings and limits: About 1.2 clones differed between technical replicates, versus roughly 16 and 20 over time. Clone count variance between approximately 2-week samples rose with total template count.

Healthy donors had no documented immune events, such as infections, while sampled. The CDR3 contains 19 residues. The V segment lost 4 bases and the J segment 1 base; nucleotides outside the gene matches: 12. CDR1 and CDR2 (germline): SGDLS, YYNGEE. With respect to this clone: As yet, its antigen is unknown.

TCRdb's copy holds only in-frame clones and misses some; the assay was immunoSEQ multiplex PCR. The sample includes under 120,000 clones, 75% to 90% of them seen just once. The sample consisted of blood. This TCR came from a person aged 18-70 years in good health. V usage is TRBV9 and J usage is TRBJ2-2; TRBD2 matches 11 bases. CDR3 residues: CASSPAGIAGGLNTGELFF. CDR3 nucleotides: TGTGCCAGCAGCCCCGCCGGGATAGCGGGGGGGCTGAACACCGGGGAGCTGTTTTTT.